Shown below are 6 T cell receptor beta chains from a single sample sequenced in a study of patients and donors after allogeneic stem cell transplantation. TCRdb redid the calling of the RT-PCR reads with MiXCR, one entry per CDR3 protein. The sample holds 200,000 to 250,000 distinct CDR3 sequences; 12% to 15% are singletons and the top ten take around 10%. Source material: blood, either unsorted or a sorted T cell fraction (not recorded which). The receptors originated from a human donor who was either an allogeneic HSCT recipient or a stem cell or donor lymphocyte infusion donor (not recorded which). It is not recorded whose cells these are; they may come from a transplant donor.

The chain is built from TRBV6-1 and TRBJ2-3, with 7 bases fitting TRBD2. The CDR3 has 14 residues. V lost 7 bases and J lost 1; bases outside the gene matches: 5. Per germline, CDR1 MNHNS and CDR2 SASEGT. The CDR3 loop is CASTWGGGTDTQYF. The DNA for the CDR3 is TGTGCCAGCACTTGGGGGGGGGGCACAGATACGCAGTATTTT.

This clonotype was observed a few times. CDR3 bases: TGTGCCAGCAGCTTAGAATCTACCTCTGGAAACACCATATATTTT. Protein sequence: CASSLESTSGNTIYF. The chain recombines TRBV7-2 with TRBJ1-3; D not certain. The CDR3 is 15 residues long. V dropped 1 base and J dropped 0 bases, with 7 bases sitting between them. Germline V gene data show CDR1 as SGHTA and CDR2 as FQGNSA.

This sequence joins TRBV30 and TRBJ1-2, with 7 bases fitting TRBD1. The germline CDR1 and CDR2 sequences are GTSNPN and SVGIG (reference sequence). CDR3 length equals 14 residues. V lost 5 bases and J lost 4; bases outside the gene matches: 10. CDR3 nucleotide sequence: TGTGCCTGGGAAGACAACCGGGACAGCTATGGCTACACCTTC. Protein sequence: CAWEDNRDSYGYTF.

V usage is TRBV3-1 and J usage is TRBJ1-4; no reliable D call. With 2 bases removed from V and 5 bases from J, the gap between germline ends came to 9 bases. The CDR3 spans 14 residues. Germline V gene sequence: CDR1 LGHDT, CDR2 YNNKEL (reference sequence). The CDR3 DNA is TGTGCCAGCAGCCAACAGGCTATGAATGAAAAACTGTTTTTT. This gives the protein CASSQQAMNEKLFF.

The table lists this clonotype with a few counts. CDR3 sequence reads: CASGLAGTGNTIYF. DNA of the CDR3: TGTGCTAGTGGTTTGGCTGGGACAGGAAACACCATATATTTT. V usage is TRBV12-5 and J usage is TRBJ1-3, with a possible D match to TRBD1 (6 bases). V lost 1 base and J lost 4, with 8 bases in between. CDR3 size: 14 residues. Germline CDR1 LGHNT, CDR2 FRNRAP.

This clonotype was counted only a few times. The rearrangement joins TRBV12-3 or TRBV12-4 to TRBJ2-1; 8 nucleotides align to TRBD2. CDR3 length equals 15 residues. V dropped 1 base and J dropped 10; count of bases not matched to a gene: 9. Here the CDR3 reads CASSLVVGAGGEQFF. CDR3 DNA sequence: TGTGCCAGCAGTTTAGTAGTAGGGGCGGGGGGCGAGCAGTTCTTC.